One sample yielded the 21 T cell receptor beta chains listed below, sequenced in a study of shared clonotypes between healthy human individuals (dated by TCRdb to 2019 to 2021). Libraries were built with the immunoSEQ multiplex PCR assay. TCRdb obtained this table from immuneACCESS and retained in-frame rearrangements with V and J assigned. These tables miss some clones; where compared with another copy, unresolved V genes account for less than half of the shortfall, and the remainder is unexplained. The sample data list some 1,400,000 clones, and approximately 96% of these were observed just once. Clones ranked in the top ten supply roughly 1.2% of the sample. Sequenced material: naive CD4+ T cells sorted from blood. The cell subset or site label for this specimen denotes: CD45RA+ positively selected. Source of these receptors: a man younger than 40 in good health.

This clone was detected only once. The chain joins TRBV27 to TRBJ2-4; TRBD1 matches at 7 bases. Germline assignment: CDR1 MNHEY and CDR2 SMNVEV (reference sequence). V trimming: 6 bases; J trimming: 3 bases; junction bases outside the gene matches: 11. The CDR3 runs 16 residues. This CDR3 is CASSPIRDSNKNIQYF. The CDR3 DNA follows: TGTGCCAGCAGCCCGATCAGGGACAGCAACAAAAACATTCAGTACTTC.

V usage is TRBV28 and J usage is TRBJ2-7; 7 nucleotides match TRBD1. The ends lost 6 bases at V and 0 bases at J; junction bases unmatched: 14. The CDR3 contains 17 residues. Germline V gene sequence: CDR1 MDHEN, CDR2 SYDVKM. The chain's CDR3 is CASSGYPDRIRSYEQYF. For the CDR3, the DNA is TGTGCCAGCAGCGGTTACCCGGACAGGATTCGCTCCTACGAGCAGTACTTC.

V is TRBV28 and J is TRBJ2-7, with 10 bases that match TRBD2. J was trimmed by 2 bases and V by 6 bases; bases with no gene match: 7. Germline CDR1 MDHEN, CDR2 SYDVKM. The CDR3 totals 15 residues. CDR3 protein: CASRLAGGTTYEQYF. CDR3 nucleotides: TGTGCCAGCAGATTAGCGGGAGGTACAACCTACGAGCAGTACTTC.

With respect to this clone: Other DNA sequences in this specimen translate into the identical CDR3. This rearrangement joins TRBV11-3 to TRBJ2-1, with TRBD2 matching 10 bases. Germline CDR1 is SGHNT and CDR2 is YENEEA. This CDR3 is built from 15 residues. Unmatched junction bases numbered 5, after V lost 5 bases and J lost 4 bases. The CDR3 coding sequence is TGTGCCAGCAGCCTCGGACTAGCGGCTTACAATGAGCAGTTCTTC. This encodes CASSLGLAAYNEQFF. Full variable domain (remainder filled in from reference TRBV11-3 and TRBJ2-1): EAGVVQSPRYKIIEKKQPVAFWCNPISGHNTLYWYLQNLGQGPELLIRYENEEAVDDSQLPKDRFSAERLKGVDSTLKIQPAELGDSAVYLCASSLGLAAYNEQFFGPGTRLTVL.

This chain connects TRBV25-1 to TRBJ2-5; no reliable D call. Germline CDR1 reads MGHDK; CDR2 reads SYGVNS. Deletions cut 2 bases from V and 4 bases from J, with 11 bases between. The CDR3 consists of 14 residues. The DNA of the CDR3 is TGTGCCAGCAGTGAACCCCGGGTCCGAGAGACCCAGTACTTC. It is translated as CASSEPRVRETQYF. The full variable domain, completed using reference TRBV25-1 and TRBJ2-5, is EADIYQTPRYLVIGTGKKITLECSQTMGHDKMYWYQQDPGMELHLIHYSYGVNSTEKGDLSSESTVSRIRTEHFPLTLESARPSHTSQYLCASSEPRVRETQYFGPGTRLLVL.

The chain recombines TRBV7-6 with TRBJ2-5; D is undetermined. CDR1 SGHVS and CDR2 FNYEAQ come from the germline V gene. Trimming took 2 bases from V and 3 from J, leaving 7 bases between them. The CDR3 has 13 residues. The CDR3 spells CASSLKNEETQYF. The CDR3, as DNA: TGTGCCAGCAGCTTAAAGAACGAAGAGACCCAGTACTTC.

The rearrangement uses TRBV7-2 and TRBJ2-7; D unresolved. The germline V and J ends were trimmed by 3 bases and 7 bases, with 10 bases remaining between them. Germline V gene sequence: CDR1 SGHTA, CDR2 FQGNSA. This CDR3 region has 12 residues. CDR3 loop: CASSFAIREQYF. The CDR3 DNA reads TGTGCCAGCAGCTTCGCCATACGAGAGCAGTACTTC.

The chain uses TRBV18 and TRBJ2-2; D gene ambiguous. V was pared by 3 bases and J by 8 bases, with 7 bases between. Germline CDR1 KGHSH, CDR2 LQKENI. The CDR3 loop spans 12 amino acids. CDR3: CASSPTLGELFF. The CDR3 region has the DNA TGTGCCAGCTCACCTACTCTTGGGGAGCTGTTTTTT.

The chain combines TRBV4-2 with TRBJ1-3; unclear D gene. The CDR3 consists of 18 residues. Per germline, CDR1 LGHNA and CDR2 YNFKEQ. Trimming removed 3 bases from V and 2 bases from J, with 20 bases in between. The chain's CDR3 is CASSHVTGGSLTGNTIYF. In nucleotides, the CDR3 is TGTGCCAGCAGCCACGTGACGGGAGGATCTCTCACTGGAAACACCATATATTTT.

The CDR3 reads CASRPARGPTYEQYF. The CDR3 nucleotides are TGTGCCAGCAGACCTGCGCGGGGGCCGACCTACGAGCAGTACTTC. The rearrangement links TRBV27 to TRBJ2-5; a weak D match, TRBD2 (7 bases). The J call may be mistaken, given a closer DNA end match to TRBJ2-7. CDR3 length: 15 residues. Germline assignment: CDR1 MNHEY and CDR2 SMNVEV (reference sequence).

The chain joins TRBV7-8 to TRBJ1-1; D unclear. The V gene lost 0 bases and the J gene lost 7 bases, with 18 bases spanning the gap. CDR3 size: 16 residues. Per germline, CDR1 SGHVS and CDR2 FQNEAQ. CDR3 region: CASSLAPRVDGIEAFF. The CDR3 DNA reads as TGTGCCAGCAGCTTAGCACCTAGGGTGGATGGGATTGAAGCTTTCTTT.

This chain joins TRBV28 and TRBJ2-1, with D unresolved. In germline, CDR1 is MDHEN, CDR2 SYDVKM. Trimming took off 6 bases at V and 4 bases at J, with 19 bases between the two ends. This CDR3 spans 16 amino acids. The CDR3 protein is CASSSPYTESYNEQFF. CDR3 nucleotides: TGTGCCAGCAGCTCACCCTACACAGAGTCGTACAATGAGCAGTTCTTC.

V is TRBV2 and J is TRBJ1-2; unclear D gene. The CDR3 is 13 residues long. The V gene lost 5 bases and the J gene lost 8 bases, with 15 bases spanning the gap. CDR1 SNHLY and CDR2 FYNNEI come from the germline V gene. CDR3 bases: TGTGCCAGCAGTCCACAATCCGGCGGCGGCTACACCTTC. Protein sequence: CASSPQSGGGYTF.

The chain links TRBV4-1 to TRBJ2-7; D is undetermined. Per germline, CDR1 MGHRA and CDR2 YSYEKL. The germline V and J ends were trimmed by 0 bases and 4 bases, with 19 bases remaining between them. The CDR3 totals 17 residues. Here the CDR3 reads CASSQDLQVAILYEQYF. In DNA, the CDR3 is TGCGCCAGCAGCCAAGATTTGCAGGTTGCAATTTTATACGAGCAGTACTTC.

A note on this clone: Additional DNA sequences in this sample encode the identical CDR3. The V call is TRBV9, the J call TRBJ2-7, with 10 bases fitting TRBD2. Germline V gene data show CDR1 as SGDLS and CDR2 as YYNGEE. Trimming at V came to 4 bases and at J to 0 bases, leaving 1 base not matched to a gene. CDR3 length: 14 residues. For the CDR3, the DNA is TGTGCCAGCAGCAGGACTAGCGGCTCCTACGAGCAGTACTTC. This translates into CASSRTSGSYEQYF.

Comments on this clone: The sample has other DNA sequences that encode this CDR3 too. V and J are TRBV11-3 and TRBJ1-4; no definite D call. The V and J ends lost 1 base and 5 bases respectively, with 5 bases between them. Germline loops: CDR1 SGHNT, CDR2 YENEEA. The CDR3 length is 13 residues. The DNA for the CDR3 is TGTGCCAGCAGCTTAGGGATCAATGAAAAACTGTTTTTT. Translation gives CASSLGINEKLFF.

The CDR3 loop is CAWTGLGATGQNEKLFF. CDR3 nucleotides: TGTGCCTGGACGGGATTGGGTGCGACAGGTCAGAATGAAAAACTGTTTTTT. This chain uses TRBV30 with TRBJ1-4, with a tentative D call TRBD1 (6 bases). CDR1 is GTSNPN, CDR2 SVGIG, per germline (reference sequence). The CDR3 contains 17 residues. The ends were cut back, 4 bases at V and 5 bases at J, with 23 bases in the middle. The full variable domain, with the rest looked up from reference TRBV30 and TRBJ1-4, is SQTIHQWPATLVQPVGSPLSLECTVEGTSNPNLYWYRQAAGRGLQLLFYSVGIGQISSEVPQNLSASRPQDRQFILSSKKLLLSDSGFYLCAWTGLGATGQNEKLFFGSGTQLSVL.

This sequence joins TRBV13 and TRBJ2-7; a weak D match, TRBD1 (6 bases). V was trimmed by 4 bases and J by 9 bases, leaving 13 bases between them. The CDR3 length is 12 residues. The germline V gene encodes CDR1 PRHDT and CDR2 FYEKMQ (reference sequence). CDR3 nucleotides: TGTGCCAGCAGCTCGAATGACAGGCGGCAGTACTTC. Its protein product is CASSSNDRRQYF.

The rearrangement uses TRBV18 and TRBJ2-3, with no clear D. V was shortened by 1 base and J by 0 bases, with 14 bases between the two germline ends. Looked up from germline, CDR1 is KGHSH and CDR2 is LQKENI. The CDR3 covers 17 residues. CDR3 protein: CASSPLPVTESTDTQYF. The CDR3 DNA follows: TGTGCCAGCTCACCACTCCCCGTGACGGAGAGCACAGATACGCAGTATTTT.

The genes are TRBV6-4 and TRBJ1-2; D might be TRBD1 (5 bases). This CDR3 has 13 residues. Germline V gene sequence: CDR1 MRHNA, CDR2 SNTAGT. V was cut by 6 bases and J by 5 bases, with 13 bases left in between. The DNA for the CDR3 is TGTGCCAGCAGCCCCACGAGGGGATATGGCTACACCTTC. Amino acids: CASSPTRGYGYTF.

The chain uses TRBV5-4 and TRBJ1-4; 8 positions agree with TRBD1. The CDR3 is 15 residues long. Germline loops: CDR1 SGHNT, CDR2 YYREEE (reference sequence). V trimming: 2 bases; J trimming: 5 bases; junction bases outside the gene matches: 5. The CDR3 reads CASSFRQGSNEKLFF. CDR3 coding DNA: TGTGCCAGCAGCTTTAGACAGGGGTCCAATGAAAAACTGTTTTTT.